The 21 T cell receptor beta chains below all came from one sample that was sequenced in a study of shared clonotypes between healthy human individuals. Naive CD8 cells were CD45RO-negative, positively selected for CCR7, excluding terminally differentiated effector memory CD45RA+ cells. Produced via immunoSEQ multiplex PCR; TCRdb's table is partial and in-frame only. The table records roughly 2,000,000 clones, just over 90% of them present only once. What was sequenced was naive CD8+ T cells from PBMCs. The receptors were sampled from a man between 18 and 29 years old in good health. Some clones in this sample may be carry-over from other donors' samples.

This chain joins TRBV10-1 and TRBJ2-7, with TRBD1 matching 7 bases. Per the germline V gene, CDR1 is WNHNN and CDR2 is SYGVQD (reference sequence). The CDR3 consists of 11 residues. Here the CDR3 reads CASSSRQGCRV. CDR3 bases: TGCGCCAGCTCGAGTCGACAGGGATGTAGGGTC.

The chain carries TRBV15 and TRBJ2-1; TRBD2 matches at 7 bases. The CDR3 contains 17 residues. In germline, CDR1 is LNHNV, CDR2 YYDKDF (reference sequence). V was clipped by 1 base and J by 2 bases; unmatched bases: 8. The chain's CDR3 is CATSRGRGRAAYNEQFF. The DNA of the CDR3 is TGTGCCACCAGCAGAGGACGGGGGAGGGCCGCCTACAATGAGCAGTTCTTC. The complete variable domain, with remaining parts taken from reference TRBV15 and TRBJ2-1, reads DAMVIQNPRYQVTQFGKPVTLSCSQTLNHNVMYWYQQKSSQAPKLLFHYYDKDFNNEADTPDNFQSRRPNTSFCFLDIRSPGLGDTAMYLCATSRGRGRAAYNEQFFGPGTRLTVL.

The CDR3 sequence is CASRPRQATNEKLFF. For the CDR3, the DNA is TGTGCCAGCAGGCCCCGACAGGCAACTAATGAAAAACTGTTTTTT. The chain links TRBV11-3 to TRBJ1-4, with a possible D match to TRBD1 (6 bases). V lost 6 bases to trimming and J lost 0 bases, with 11 bases between them. The germline CDR1 and CDR2 sequences are SGHNT and YENEEA. The CDR3 spans 15 residues.

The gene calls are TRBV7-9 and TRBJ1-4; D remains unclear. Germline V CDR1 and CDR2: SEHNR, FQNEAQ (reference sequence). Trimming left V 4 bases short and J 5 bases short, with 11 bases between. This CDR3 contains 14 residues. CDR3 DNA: TGTGCCAGCAGCTCCGGACGGAGGAATGAAAAACTGTTTTTT. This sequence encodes CASSSGRRNEKLFF. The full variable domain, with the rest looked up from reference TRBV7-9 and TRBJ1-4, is DTGVSQNPRHKITKRGQNVTFRCDPISEHNRLYWYRQTLGQGPEFLTYFQNEAQLEKSRLLSDRFSAERPKGSFSTLEIQRTEQGDSAMYLCASSSGRRNEKLFFGSGTQLSVL.

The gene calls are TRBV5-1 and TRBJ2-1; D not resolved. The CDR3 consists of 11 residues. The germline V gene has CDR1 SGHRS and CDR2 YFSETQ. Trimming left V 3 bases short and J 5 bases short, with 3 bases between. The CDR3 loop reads CASSWDNEQFF. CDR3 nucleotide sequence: TGCGCCAGCAGCTGGGACAATGAGCAGTTCTTC. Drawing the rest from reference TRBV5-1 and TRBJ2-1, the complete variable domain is KAGVTQTPRYLIKTRGQQVTLSCSPISGHRSVSWYQQTPGQGLQFLFEYFSETQRNKGNFPGRFSGRQFSNSRSEMNVSTLELGDSALYLCASSWDNEQFFGPGTRLTVL.

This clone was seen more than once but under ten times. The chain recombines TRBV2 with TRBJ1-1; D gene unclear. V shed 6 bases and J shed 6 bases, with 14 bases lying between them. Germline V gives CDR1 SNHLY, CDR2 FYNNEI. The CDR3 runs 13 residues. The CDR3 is CASSFIEGPEAFF. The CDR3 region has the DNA TGTGCCAGCAGCTTCATCGAGGGTCCTGAAGCTTTCTTT. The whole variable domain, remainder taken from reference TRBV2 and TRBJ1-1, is EPEVTQTPSHQVTQMGQEVILRCVPISNHLYFYWYRQILGQKVEFLVSFYNNEISEKSEIFDDQFSVERPDGSNFTLKIRSTKLEDSAMYFCASSFIEGPEAFFGQGTRLTVV.

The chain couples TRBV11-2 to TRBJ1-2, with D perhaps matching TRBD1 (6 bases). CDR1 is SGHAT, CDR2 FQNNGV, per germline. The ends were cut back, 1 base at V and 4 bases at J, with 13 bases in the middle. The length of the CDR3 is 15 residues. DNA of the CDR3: TGTGCCAGCAGCTTAGTCAGGGGTAGCGGCTATGGCTACACCTTC. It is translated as CASSLVRGSGYGYTF.

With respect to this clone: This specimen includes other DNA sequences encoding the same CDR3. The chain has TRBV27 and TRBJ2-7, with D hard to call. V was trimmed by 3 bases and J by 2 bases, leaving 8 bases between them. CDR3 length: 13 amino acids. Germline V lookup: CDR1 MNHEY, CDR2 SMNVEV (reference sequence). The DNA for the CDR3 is TGTGCCAGCAGTTTGGGCCTGACCTACGAGCAGTACTTC. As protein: CASSLGLTYEQYF.

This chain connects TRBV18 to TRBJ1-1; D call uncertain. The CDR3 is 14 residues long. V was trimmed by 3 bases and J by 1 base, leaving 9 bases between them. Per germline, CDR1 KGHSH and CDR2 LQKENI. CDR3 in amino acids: CASSPWHRNTEAFF. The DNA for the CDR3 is TGTGCCAGCTCACCGTGGCACCGGAACACTGAAGCTTTCTTT.

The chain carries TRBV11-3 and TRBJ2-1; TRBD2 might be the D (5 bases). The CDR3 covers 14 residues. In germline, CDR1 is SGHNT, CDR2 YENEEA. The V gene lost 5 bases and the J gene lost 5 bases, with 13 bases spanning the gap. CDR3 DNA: TGTGCCAGCAGCGCGGGCCTAAGGGACAATGAGCAGTTCTTC. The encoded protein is CASSAGLRDNEQFF.

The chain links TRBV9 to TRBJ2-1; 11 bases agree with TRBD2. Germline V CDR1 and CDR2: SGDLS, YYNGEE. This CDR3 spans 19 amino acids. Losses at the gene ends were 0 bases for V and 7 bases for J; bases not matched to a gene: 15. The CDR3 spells CASSVATRAGIAGGNEQFF. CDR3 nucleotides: TGTGCCAGCAGCGTAGCTACTAGGGCCGGAATAGCGGGAGGGAATGAGCAGTTCTTC. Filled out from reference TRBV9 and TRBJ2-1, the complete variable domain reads DSGVTQTPKHLITATGQRVTLRCSPRSGDLSVYWYQQSLDQGLQFLIQYYNGEERAKGNILERFSAQQFPDLHSELNLSSLELGDSALYFCASSVATRAGIAGGNEQFFGPGTRLTVL.

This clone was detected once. CDR3 residues: CASSLDRGVEQFF. The DNA for the CDR3 is TGTGCCAGCAGTTTAGATCGTGGAGTTGAGCAGTTCTTC. The rearrangement uses TRBV27 and TRBJ2-1, with D uncertain. CDR1 is MNHEY, CDR2 SMNVEV, per germline (reference sequence). Trimming stripped 2 bases from V and 9 bases from J, with 11 bases between. This CDR3 region has 13 residues.

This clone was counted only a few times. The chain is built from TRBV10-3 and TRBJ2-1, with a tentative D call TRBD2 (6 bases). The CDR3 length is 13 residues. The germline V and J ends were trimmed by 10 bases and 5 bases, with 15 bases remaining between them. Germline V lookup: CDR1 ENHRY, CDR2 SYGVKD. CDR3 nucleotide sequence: TGTGCCACCACCGAGGGACTGAACAATGAGCAGTTCTTC. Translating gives CATTEGLNNEQFF.

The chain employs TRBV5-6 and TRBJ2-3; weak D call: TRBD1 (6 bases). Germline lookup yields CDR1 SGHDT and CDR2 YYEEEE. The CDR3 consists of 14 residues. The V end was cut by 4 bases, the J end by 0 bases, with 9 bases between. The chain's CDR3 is CASSPGHSTDTQYF. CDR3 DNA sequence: TGTGCCAGCAGCCCGGGACACAGCACAGATACGCAGTATTTT. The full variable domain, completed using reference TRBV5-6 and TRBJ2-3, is DAGVTQSPTHLIKTRGQQVTLRCSPKSGHDTVSWYQQALGQGPQFIFQYYEEEERQRGNFPDRFSGHQFPNYSSELNVNALLLGDSALYLCASSPGHSTDTQYFGPGTRLTVL.

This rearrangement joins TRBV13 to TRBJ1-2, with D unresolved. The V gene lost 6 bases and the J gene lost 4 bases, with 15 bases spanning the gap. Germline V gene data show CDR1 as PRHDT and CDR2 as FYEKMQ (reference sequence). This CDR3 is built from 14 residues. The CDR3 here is CASSFSGEGYGYTF. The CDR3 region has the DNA TGTGCCAGCAGTTTCTCCGGGGAGGGCTATGGCTACACCTTC.

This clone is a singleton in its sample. The DNA for the CDR3 is TGTGCCAGCAGGCCACTAGCGGGAGGAGGAGATACGCAGTATTTT. It encodes CASRPLAGGGDTQYF. This rearrangement joins TRBV27 to TRBJ2-3; 12 nucleotides match TRBD2. The V gene end was trimmed by 6 bases and the J gene end by 5 bases; junction bases not matched to a gene: 6. Germline V gene data show CDR1 as MNHEY and CDR2 as SMNVEV (reference sequence). CDR3 length: 15 residues.

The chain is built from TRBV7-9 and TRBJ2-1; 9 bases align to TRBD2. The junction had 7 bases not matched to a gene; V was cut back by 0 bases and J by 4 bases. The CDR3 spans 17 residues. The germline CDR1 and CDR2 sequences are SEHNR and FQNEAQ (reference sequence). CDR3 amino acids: CASSLALNSGRYNEQFF. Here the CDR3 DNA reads TGTGCCAGCAGCTTAGCGCTAAATAGCGGGAGATACAATGAGCAGTTCTTC. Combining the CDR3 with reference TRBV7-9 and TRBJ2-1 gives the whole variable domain DTGVSQNPRHKITKRGQNVTFRCDPISEHNRLYWYRQTLGQGPEFLTYFQNEAQLEKSRLLSDRFSAERPKGSFSTLEIQRTEQGDSAMYLCASSLALNSGRYNEQFFGPGTRLTVL.

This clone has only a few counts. The CDR3 is CASNSVPIYF. CDR3 DNA: TGTGCCAGCAACTCCGTCCCCATATATTTT. The chain recombines TRBV6-4 with TRBJ1-3, with no clear D. V was cut by 7 bases and J by 11 bases, with 9 bases left in between. CDR3 length equals 10 residues. Germline V gives CDR1 MRHNA, CDR2 SNTAGT.

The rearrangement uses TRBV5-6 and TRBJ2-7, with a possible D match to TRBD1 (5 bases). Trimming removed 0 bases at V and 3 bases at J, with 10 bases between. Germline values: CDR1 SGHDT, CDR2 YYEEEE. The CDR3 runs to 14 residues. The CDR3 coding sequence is TGTGCCAGCAGCTTGGCAGTAGGGGTCTACGAGCAGTACTTC. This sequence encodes CASSLAVGVYEQYF.

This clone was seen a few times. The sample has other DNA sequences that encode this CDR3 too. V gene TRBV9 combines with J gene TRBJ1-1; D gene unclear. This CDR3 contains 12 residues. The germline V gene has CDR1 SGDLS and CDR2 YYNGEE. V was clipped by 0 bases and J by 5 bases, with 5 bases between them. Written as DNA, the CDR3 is TGTGCCAGCAGCGTAGGTGGAACTGAAGCTTTCTTT. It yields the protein CASSVGGTEAFF.

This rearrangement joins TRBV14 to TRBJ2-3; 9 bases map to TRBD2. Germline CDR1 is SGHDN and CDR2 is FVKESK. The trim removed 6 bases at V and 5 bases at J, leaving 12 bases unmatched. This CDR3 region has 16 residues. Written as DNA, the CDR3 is TGTGCCAGCAGTCTAGGGCGGGAGGGCCTCGAAGATACGCAGTATTTT. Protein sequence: CASSLGREGLEDTQYF.